These 13 T cell receptor beta chains were sequenced from one sample in a study of control samples from healthy donors and cancer patients. The data were produced by immunoSEQ multiplex PCR, yet TCRdb's version contains in-frame clones alone and is incomplete. The sample holds about 65,000 clones, just over 90% seen once. Sequencing was done on a sample of PBMCs. These receptors were collected from a woman in her forties or fifties with colorectal cancer.

V is TRBV18 and J is TRBJ2-7; no clear D. In germline, CDR1 is KGHSH, CDR2 LQKENI. This CDR3 has 15 amino acids. Deletions cut 6 bases from V and 2 bases from J, with 17 bases between. The CDR3 coding sequence is TGTGCCAGCTCTGGCGGTATCTCAAGCGCCTACGAGCAGTACTTC. This gives the protein CASSGGISSAYEQYF.

This rearrangement joins TRBV19 to TRBJ2-1; possible D gene TRBD2, 6 bases. V was cut by 6 bases and J by 0 bases, with 15 bases left in between. The CDR3 has 16 amino acids. The germline V gene has CDR1 LNHDA and CDR2 SQIVND (reference sequence). The CDR3 loop is CASSQFGGGSYNEQFF. In DNA form, the CDR3 reads TGTGCCAGTAGCCAGTTTGGGGGAGGCTCCTACAATGAGCAGTTCTTC.

V gene TRBV19 combines with J gene TRBJ1-6; 9 bases match TRBD1. V shed 5 bases, J shed 7 bases, and the junction held 9 bases outside the gene matches. Germline V gives CDR1 LNHDA, CDR2 SQIVND (reference sequence). This CDR3 region has 16 residues. CDR3 sequence reads: CASSDRGTGRNSPLHF. CDR3 coding DNA: TGTGCCAGTAGTGATAGAGGGACAGGGCGGAATTCACCCCTCCACTTT.

This clone showed up just a few times. The J gene is TRBJ2-5, the V gene TRBV7-6; possible D gene TRBD1, 5 bases. The CDR3 is 17 residues long. Trimming cost V 6 bases and J 5 bases, with 25 bases left between them. CDR1 is SGHVS and CDR2 is FNYEAQ in the germline V gene. The CDR3 here is CASRAGRNGANGETQYF. The CDR3 DNA is TGTGCCAGCAGAGCCGGAAGAAATGGGGCCAACGGGGAGACCCAGTACTTC.

The sample holds one count of this clone. The V call is TRBV12-1, the J call TRBJ1-3; the D call of TRBD1 is as the table states it, not checked on the DNA. TRBV12-1 is given as a pseudogene. This CDR3 spans 16 amino acids. In nucleotides, the CDR3 is TGTGCCAGCAGCCCCGCTACGGGACAGTCTGGAAACACCATATATTTT. Translation: CASSPATGQSGNTIYF.

This chain links TRBV7-6 with TRBJ2-7, with D possibly TRBD2 on 5 matching bases. Germline V gives CDR1 SGHVS, CDR2 FNYEAQ. Trimming removed 2 bases at V and 6 bases at J, with 8 bases between. The CDR3 is 12 amino acids. This chain's CDR3 is CASSLRAGEQYF. The CDR3 coding sequence is TGTGCCAGCAGCTTAAGGGCGGGCGAGCAGTACTTC.

This clone was counted once. This chain joins TRBV10-3 and TRBJ2-5; either TRBD1 or TRBD2 may fit D (6 bases each). Germline V gene data show CDR1 as ENHRY and CDR2 as SYGVKD. This CDR3 is built from 13 residues. Trimming removed 2 bases at V and 4 bases at J, with 8 bases between. CDR3 nucleotides: TGTGCCATCAGTGAGCGGGGGCTAGAGACCCAGTACTTC. Amino acids: CAISERGLETQYF.

V usage is TRBV7-9 and J usage is TRBJ2-1; TRBD2 aligns across 10 bases. The germline V gene encodes CDR1 SEHNR and CDR2 FQNEAQ (reference sequence). V shed 3 bases and J 2 bases; nucleotides not matched to a gene: 1. The CDR3 loop spans 15 amino acids. CDR3 bases: TGTGCCAGCAGCTTCCTAGCGGGGGCCTACAATGAGCAGTTCTTC. This gives the protein CASSFLAGAYNEQFF.

The genes are TRBV28 and TRBJ2-3; 7 positions agree with TRBD1. This CDR3 has 14 residues. Germline lookup yields CDR1 MDHEN and CDR2 SYDVKM. V shed 5 bases and J 5 bases; nucleotides not matched to a gene: 7. The CDR3 nucleotides are TGTGCCAGCAGTAATTCCGACAGGGTAGATACGCAGTATTTT. This codes for CASSNSDRVDTQYF.

This chain uses TRBV12-3 or TRBV12-4 with TRBJ2-1, with no clear D. This CDR3 has 13 residues. V dropped 7 bases and J dropped 9 bases, with 16 bases sitting between them. The CDR3 region is CASTDSSSGEQFF. The CDR3 DNA is TGTGCCAGCACCGACTCTAGTTCTGGTGAGCAGTTCTTC.

The V gene is TRBV2, the J gene TRBJ2-2; TRBD1 matches at 7 bases. V was pared by 2 bases and J by 3 bases, with 3 bases of the junction left unmatched. The CDR3 runs to 15 residues. Per the germline V gene, CDR1 is SNHLY and CDR2 is FYNNEI. As DNA, the CDR3 is TGTGCCAGCAGTGAATTAGGACAGGACACCGGGGAGCTGTTTTTT. Its translation is CASSELGQDTGELFF.

The chain is built from TRBV27 and TRBJ2-5; 7 bases map to TRBD1. CDR3 length: 14 amino acids. Germline loops: CDR1 MNHEY, CDR2 SMNVEV (reference sequence). V was clipped by 6 bases and J by 5 bases; unmatched bases: 9. CDR3 coding DNA: TGTGCCAGCAGCCTAAGTGACAGGGAGGAGACCCAGTACTTC. Translating gives CASSLSDREETQYF.

J is TRBJ2-7 and V is TRBV5-1, with 12 bases aligning to TRBD2. There are 20 residues in the CDR3. The V segment lost 2 bases and the J segment 7 bases; nucleotides outside the gene matches: 22. Germline V gives CDR1 SGHRS, CDR2 YFSETQ. The CDR3 spells CASSFSGLAGYLPGFKEQYF. The CDR3, as DNA: TGCGCCAGCAGCTTCTCTGGACTAGCGGGATATCTCCCCGGATTTAAAGAGCAGTACTTC.